A selection of T cell receptor beta chains follows, all from one sample in a study of blood T cell repertoires in COVID-19. Clones were read by immunoSEQ multiplex PCR, and TCRdb kept only the in-frame ones, dropping some. The sample contains fewer than 90,000 clones, approximately 73% of which appear only once. Sequenced sample: peripheral blood. These receptors came from a man in his fifties or sixties with COVID-19, enrolled during active disease. Both conserved end residues are part of each CDR3. The order of the fields is J gene, D gene, V gene, CDR3 length, clone size, CDR3 protein, CDR3 DNA. A D gene is named only where the DNA matches it firmly. Clone size is shown for a subset of rows, as once, few, many or a class of expanded clone.

j_gene: TRBJ2-5
d_gene: TRBD2
v_gene: TRBV15
len: 12
abundance: .
CDR3aa: CATSGGEETQYF
CDR3nt: TGTGCCACCAGCGGGGGGGAAGAGACCCAGTACTTC

j_gene: TRBJ2-7
d_gene: TRBD2
v_gene: TRBV5-4
len: 16
abundance: .
CDR3aa: CASSLGGSSGYYEQYF
CDR3nt: TGTGCCAGCAGCTTGGGGGGTTCTAGCGGATACTACGAGCAGTACTTC

j_gene: TRBJ2-2
d_gene: TRBD1
v_gene: TRBV6-6
len: 15
abundance: .
CDR3aa: CASSYAGGDTGELFF
CDR3nt: TGTGCCAGCAGTTACGCAGGGGGCGATACCGGGGAGCTGTTTTTT

j_gene: TRBJ2-1
d_gene: TRBD1
v_gene: TRBV10-2
len: 15
abundance: .
CDR3aa: CASSELGQPYNEQFF
CDR3nt: TGCGCCAGCAGTGAGTTGGGACAGCCATACAATGAGCAGTTCTTC

j_gene: TRBJ2-7
d_gene: TRBD1
v_gene: TRBV5-1
len: 14
abundance: .
CDR3aa: CASSLGDRVSEQYF
CDR3nt: TGCGCCAGCAGCTTGGGGGACAGGGTTTCCGAGCAGTACTTC

j_gene: TRBJ2-3
d_gene: TRBD2
v_gene: TRBV4-2
len: 18
abundance: few
CDR3aa: CASSQEPLSGRAADTQYF
CDR3nt: TGTGCCAGCAGCCAAGAACCACTAAGCGGGAGGGCGGCAGATACGCAGTATTTT

j_gene: TRBJ2-7
d_gene: .
v_gene: TRBV25-1
len: 12
abundance: .
CDR3aa: CASSAASYEQYF
CDR3nt: TGTGCCAGCAGTGCCGCGAGCTACGAGCAGTACTTC

j_gene: TRBJ1-6
d_gene: .
v_gene: TRBV6-1
len: 15
abundance: .
CDR3aa: CASSELGGSRSPLHF
CDR3nt: TGTGCCAGCAGTGAATTGGGAGGGTCGAGGTCACCCCTCCACTTT

j_gene: TRBJ1-5
d_gene: .
v_gene: TRBV6-2/TRBV6-3
len: 15
abundance: .
CDR3aa: CASSEYGRSNQPQHF
CDR3nt: TGTGCCAGCAGTGAGTATGGGAGGAGCAATCAGCCCCAGCATTTT

j_gene: TRBJ2-2
d_gene: TRBD2
v_gene: TRBV30
len: 17
abundance: .
CDR3aa: CAWSVFGGGANTGELFF
CDR3nt: TGTGCCTGGAGTGTATTCGGCGGGGGGGCGAACACCGGGGAGCTGTTTTTT

j_gene: TRBJ2-3
d_gene: .
v_gene: TRBV24-1
len: 19
abundance: .
CDR3aa: CATSDSTGAGREVPDTQYF
CDR3nt: TGTGCCACCAGTGATTCCACAGGGGCCGGGAGAGAGGTCCCAGATACGCAGTATTTT

j_gene: TRBJ2-1
d_gene: .
v_gene: TRBV29-1
len: 13
abundance: .
CDR3aa: CSVPRGGKNEQFF
CDR3nt: TGCAGCGTTCCGAGGGGGGGGAAGAATGAGCAGTTCTTC

j_gene: TRBJ2-3
d_gene: .
v_gene: TRBV11-3
len: 13
abundance: .
CDR3aa: CASSPGSADTQYF
CDR3nt: TGTGCCAGCAGCCCCGGGTCAGCAGATACGCAGTATTTT

j_gene: TRBJ2-3
d_gene: .
v_gene: TRBV6-5
len: 12
abundance: .
CDR3aa: CASREGADTQYF
CDR3nt: TGTGCCAGCAGAGAGGGGGCAGATACGCAGTATTTT

j_gene: TRBJ2-5
d_gene: .
v_gene: TRBV21-1
len: 14
abundance: .
CDR3aa: CASSKNRDQETQYF
CDR3nt: TGTGCCAGCAGCAAGAACAGGGACCAAGAGACCCAGTACTTC

j_gene: TRBJ1-2
d_gene: .
v_gene: TRBV24-1
len: 14
abundance: .
CDR3aa: CATRKSGGDYGYTF
CDR3nt: TGTGCCACCCGAAAGTCTGGTGGAGACTATGGCTACACCTTC

j_gene: TRBJ2-1
d_gene: .
v_gene: TRBV6-5
len: 15
abundance: .
CDR3aa: CASSPISSSYNEQFF
CDR3nt: TGTGCCAGCAGTCCTATCTCGAGCTCCTACAATGAGCAGTTCTTC

j_gene: TRBJ2-2
d_gene: .
v_gene: TRBV6-1
len: 13
abundance: .
CDR3aa: CASSEVQTGELFF
CDR3nt: TGTGCCAGCAGTGAGGTCCAGACCGGGGAGCTGTTTTTT

j_gene: TRBJ2-5
d_gene: .
v_gene: TRBV18
len: 12
abundance: few
CDR3aa: CASSQIEETQYF
CDR3nt: TGTGCCAGCTCACAAATCGAAGAGACCCAGTACTTC

j_gene: TRBJ1-1
d_gene: TRBD1
v_gene: TRBV6-5
len: 12
abundance: .
CDR3aa: CASSSQGLVAFF
CDR3nt: TGTGCCAGCAGTTCACAGGGGTTGGTGGCTTTCTTT

j_gene: TRBJ1-2
d_gene: .
v_gene: TRBV6-5
len: 14
abundance: .
CDR3aa: CASSPGQPWDGYTF
CDR3nt: TGTGCCAGCAGCCCAGGACAGCCCTGGGATGGCTACACCTTC

j_gene: TRBJ2-2
d_gene: TRBD1
v_gene: TRBV28
len: 14
abundance: .
CDR3aa: CASSLSDRGGELFF
CDR3nt: TGTGCCAGCAGTTTATCCGACAGGGGCGGGGAGCTGTTTTTT

j_gene: TRBJ2-3
d_gene: TRBD2
v_gene: TRBV11-3
len: 14
abundance: .
CDR3aa: CASSLTSGMGTQYF
CDR3nt: TGTGCCAGCAGCTTGACTAGCGGGATGGGTACGCAGTATTTT

j_gene: TRBJ1-3
d_gene: .
v_gene: TRBV30
len: 13
abundance: few
CDR3aa: CAWSAVSGNTIYF
CDR3nt: TGTGCCTGGAGTGCGGTCTCTGGAAACACCATATATTTT

j_gene: TRBJ1-2
d_gene: .
v_gene: TRBV6-1
len: 16
abundance: .
CDR3aa: CASSEGLDRNMYGYTF
CDR3nt: TGTGCCAGCAGTGAAGGTCTTGACAGGAATATGTATGGCTACACCTTC

j_gene: TRBJ1-2
d_gene: TRBD1
v_gene: TRBV19
len: 15
abundance: .
CDR3aa: CASSPTGTGLDGYTF
CDR3nt: TGTGCCAGCTCACCGACCGGGACAGGGTTAGACGGCTACACCTTC

j_gene: TRBJ2-2
d_gene: .
v_gene: TRBV29-1
len: 12
abundance: many
CDR3aa: CSVTAGTGELFF
CDR3nt: TGCAGCGTCACTGCGGGGACCGGGGAGCTGTTTTTT

j_gene: TRBJ1-6
d_gene: .
v_gene: TRBV7-6
len: 18
abundance: .
CDR3aa: CASSLSGGSGRLDSPLHF
CDR3nt: TGTGCCAGCAGCTTAAGCGGCGGTTCGGGGCGACTAGATTCACCCCTCCACTTT

j_gene: TRBJ2-1
d_gene: TRBD1
v_gene: TRBV2
len: 14
abundance: .
CDR3aa: CASTPGQGDVEQFF
CDR3nt: TGTGCCAGCACCCCGGGACAGGGGGACGTTGAGCAGTTCTTC

j_gene: TRBJ2-3
d_gene: .
v_gene: TRBV12-3/TRBV12-4
len: 11
abundance: .
CDR3aa: CASSLYDTQYF
CDR3nt: TGTGCCAGCAGTTTATATGATACGCAGTATTTT

j_gene: TRBJ2-1
d_gene: .
v_gene: TRBV21-1
len: 16
abundance: .
CDR3aa: CASSRWDFGPYNEQFF
CDR3nt: TGTGCCAGCAGCAGGTGGGACTTCGGACCCTACAATGAGCAGTTCTTC

j_gene: TRBJ2-2
d_gene: TRBD2
v_gene: TRBV5-6
len: 17
abundance: .
CDR3aa: CASSLEVASGKTGELFF
CDR3nt: TGTGCCAGCAGCTTGGAGGTGGCTAGCGGGAAAACCGGGGAGCTGTTTTTT

j_gene: TRBJ2-2
d_gene: TRBD2
v_gene: TRBV12-5
len: 15
abundance: .
CDR3aa: CASGLLLAGTGELFF
CDR3nt: TGTGCTAGTGGCCTCCTACTAGCGGGAACCGGGGAGCTGTTTTTT

j_gene: TRBJ2-1
d_gene: TRBD2
v_gene: TRBV3-1/TRBV3-2
len: 17
abundance: .
CDR3aa: CASSQDRGLAGYNEQFF
CDR3nt: TGTGCCAGCAGCCAAGATCGGGGACTAGCGGGCTACAATGAGCAGTTCTTC

j_gene: TRBJ1-2
d_gene: .
v_gene: TRBV12-1
len: 11
abundance: .
CDR3aa: CATTATSGYTF
CDR3nt: TGTGCCACCACAGCCACATCGGGCTACACCTTC

j_gene: TRBJ1-1
d_gene: TRBD1
v_gene: TRBV3-1/TRBV3-2
len: 13
abundance: .
CDR3aa: CASSEGQGLEAFF
CDR3nt: TGTGCCAGCAGCGAGGGACAGGGTCTGGAAGCTTTCTTT

j_gene: TRBJ2-7
d_gene: TRBD2
v_gene: TRBV9
len: 15
abundance: many
CDR3aa: CASSVDPAGAREQYF
CDR3nt: TGTGCCAGCAGCGTAGACCCAGCGGGAGCGCGGGAGCAGTACTTC

j_gene: TRBJ2-5
d_gene: TRBD1
v_gene: TRBV6-5
len: 13
abundance: .
CDR3aa: CASSLQGRETQYF
CDR3nt: TGTGCCAGCAGTCTACAGGGGAGAGAGACCCAGTACTTC

j_gene: TRBJ2-3
d_gene: TRBD1
v_gene: TRBV10-1
len: 16
abundance: .
CDR3aa: CASSESTGGNTDTQYF
CDR3nt: TGCGCCAGCAGTGAGTCGACAGGGGGCAACACAGATACGCAGTATTTT

j_gene: TRBJ1-5
d_gene: TRBD1
v_gene: TRBV6-2/TRBV6-3
len: 19
abundance: .
CDR3aa: CASSYWPRQGLSGNQPQHF
CDR3nt: TGTGCCAGCAGTTACTGGCCCAGACAGGGGTTAAGCGGCAATCAGCCCCAGCATTTT

j_gene: TRBJ1-4
d_gene: TRBD1
v_gene: TRBV7-9
len: 14
abundance: .
CDR3aa: CASSLQGSNEKLFF
CDR3nt: TGTGCCAGCAGCCTACAGGGGTCTAATGAAAAACTGTTTTTT

j_gene: TRBJ2-1
d_gene: .
v_gene: TRBV6-5
len: 15
abundance: .
CDR3aa: CASRKSWGTYNEQFF
CDR3nt: TGTGCCAGCAGGAAGAGTTGGGGCACCTACAATGAGCAGTTCTTC

j_gene: TRBJ1-2
d_gene: TRBD1
v_gene: TRBV11-3
len: 14
abundance: .
CDR3aa: CASTRTGANYGYTF
CDR3nt: TGTGCCAGCACGAGGACAGGGGCTAACTATGGCTACACCTTC

j_gene: TRBJ2-7
d_gene: .
v_gene: TRBV5-1
len: 14
abundance: .
CDR3aa: CASSLVTSSYEQYF
CDR3nt: TGCGCCAGCAGCTTGGTGACTAGCTCCTACGAGCAGTACTTC

j_gene: TRBJ2-5
d_gene: .
v_gene: TRBV29-1
len: 10
abundance: .
CDR3aa: CSVDEETQYF
CDR3nt: TGCAGCGTTGATGAGGAGACCCAGTACTTC

j_gene: TRBJ1-2
d_gene: TRBD1
v_gene: TRBV20-1
len: 14
abundance: .
CDR3aa: CSASWDRGGYGYTF
CDR3nt: TGCAGTGCTAGTTGGGACAGGGGAGGTTATGGCTACACCTTC

j_gene: TRBJ1-3
d_gene: .
v_gene: TRBV6-5
len: 14
abundance: .
CDR3aa: CASRLQASGNTIYF
CDR3nt: TGTGCCAGCAGGTTGCAGGCCTCTGGAAACACCATATATTTT

j_gene: TRBJ2-3
d_gene: TRBD1
v_gene: TRBV5-5
len: 16
abundance: .
CDR3aa: CASSRGQVPSTDTQYF
CDR3nt: TGTGCCAGCAGCAGGGGACAGGTACCTAGCACAGATACGCAGTATTTT

j_gene: TRBJ2-1
d_gene: TRBD2
v_gene: TRBV9
len: 16
abundance: .
CDR3aa: CASSVGTSGSYNEQFF
CDR3nt: TGTGCCAGCAGCGTAGGGACTAGCGGGAGCTACAATGAGCAGTTCTTC

j_gene: TRBJ1-2
d_gene: TRBD1
v_gene: TRBV28
len: 14
abundance: .
CDR3aa: CASSPGQGGGGYTF
CDR3nt: TGTGCCAGCAGTCCAGGACAGGGCGGTGGTGGCTACACCTTC

j_gene: TRBJ1-6
d_gene: TRBD1
v_gene: TRBV10-3
len: 13
abundance: .
CDR3aa: CAIRGQVNSPLHF
CDR3nt: TGTGCCATCAGGGGACAGGTAAATTCACCCCTCCACTTT

j_gene: TRBJ2-5
d_gene: .
v_gene: TRBV10-3
len: 14
abundance: .
CDR3aa: CAISESGNEETQYF
CDR3nt: TGTGCCATCAGTGAGTCCGGGAATGAAGAGACCCAGTACTTC

j_gene: TRBJ2-6
d_gene: .
v_gene: TRBV10-3
len: 13
abundance: few
CDR3aa: CAITSSGANVLTF
CDR3nt: TGTGCCATCACGAGCTCTGGGGCCAACGTCCTGACTTTC

j_gene: TRBJ1-2
d_gene: TRBD1
v_gene: TRBV28
len: 14
abundance: .
CDR3aa: CASSPEDRGGGYTF
CDR3nt: TGTGCCAGCAGTCCCGAGGACAGGGGAGGCGGCTACACCTTC

j_gene: TRBJ2-7
d_gene: TRBD2
v_gene: TRBV18
len: 16
abundance: .
CDR3aa: CASSPGLAGVSYEQYF
CDR3nt: TGTGCCAGCTCGCCGGGACTAGCGGGAGTGTCCTACGAGCAGTACTTC